This TCR beta chain is drawn from a study of blood T cell repertoires in COVID-19. Study as a whole: The study drew acute and convalescent COVID-19 samples from the United States, Italy and Spain.

The data were produced by immunoSEQ multiplex PCR, yet TCRdb's version contains in-frame clones alone and is incomplete. The table has 100,000 to 150,000 clones, around nine tenths seen once. V dropped 3 bases and J dropped 1; count of bases not matched to a gene: 0. CDR3 length: 14 amino acids. From germline, CDR1 is SGHAT and CDR2 FQNNGV. In regard to this clone: The sample contains more than one DNA sequence encoding this CDR3.

The specimen sequenced was peripheral blood. V is TRBV11-2 and J is TRBJ2-1, with 7 positions matching TRBD1. The receptor comes from a woman older than 75 with acute or convalescent COVID-19. The CDR3 DNA sequence: TGTGCCAGCAGCTTGACAGGGTCCTACAATGAGCAGTTCTTC. This sequence encodes CASSLTGSYNEQFF.